This T cell receptor (beta chain) stems from a study of cytomegalovirus exposure and HLA in healthy donors. Study-level findings and limits: The records held CMV serostatus as the only immune exposure information. It was confirmed in vitro that a few of the CMV-associated chains were specific for CMV antigens.

There are 11 residues in the CDR3. The germline CDR1 and CDR2 sequences are SGHRS and YFSETQ. Trimming removed 5 bases from V and 5 bases from J; junction bases left unmatched: 0. The donors, nominally healthy at sampling, likely had unrecorded immune exposures. PCR primers comprised 60 Vbeta and 13 Jbeta primers. Some clones are missing from TCRdb's copy, which holds only in-frame ones; the method was immunoSEQ multiplex PCR. The sample gives under 150,000 clones, just under 85% of which show up once; about 1.5% is in the top ten. As to this clone: The antigen is undetermined.

The clonotype comes from a young man in good health and CMV-seropositive. Sequences were obtained from PBMCs. The chain has TRBV5-1 and TRBJ2-7, with 8 bases fitting TRBD1. In DNA form, the CDR3 reads TGCGCCAGCAGACAGGGGGACGAGCAGTACTTC. It encodes CASRQGDEQYF.